Sequencing of this T cell receptor (beta chain) was carried out in a study of post-analysis software for immune sequencing data. Study context: Multiple sclerosis in the patients followed relapsing-remitting, secondary progressive and progressive-relapsing courses. Study-wide results and caveats: Under the F measure, samples that were prepared in one batch clustered strongly together. Compared with controls, patients showed significantly lower normalized Chao1 diversity. In patients, roughly five TRBV segments were more frequent than in controls, with TRBV5-6, TRBV5-1 and TRBV20-1 among them.

Worth noting for this clonotype: Its cognate antigen is unknown.

In germline, CDR1 is ENHRY, CDR2 SYGVKD. The CDR3 is made up of 16 amino acids. Unmatched junction bases numbered 6, after V lost 4 bases and J lost 6 bases. Sequencing libraries made from TCR beta cDNA carried unique molecular identifiers. Input amounts of 1 to 10 million T cells were used. These gave roughly 500,000 cDNA molecules, so each molecule approximated one T cell. One entry per CDR3 protein results from TCRdb running MiXCR on the PCR reads. The profile shows 650,000 to 850,000 distinct CDR3 sequences, roughly 50% of them singletons. This TCR was sampled from a girl aged 5-17 years with multiple sclerosis. Specimen: blood. The chain couples TRBV10-3 to TRBJ2-3; 14 bases line up with TRBD2. CDR3 sequence (DNA): TGTGCCATCAGTGCCGGGACTAGCGGGAGTATGGATACGCAGTATTTT. Residues: CAISAGTSGSMDTQYF.